This T cell receptor beta chain is from a study of blood T cell repertoires in COVID-19. As for the study in general: The United States, Italy and Spain supplied acute and convalescent COVID-19 samples.

TCRdb's table, derived via immunoSEQ multiplex PCR, lists solely in-frame clones and lacks some. The sample lists approximately 280,000 clones, approximately 84% occurring once. This clone was counted between two and nine times. Germline V gives CDR1 LNHNV, CDR2 YYDKDF (reference sequence). The CDR3 is 16 residues long. V lost 0 bases to trimming and J lost 4 bases, with 15 bases between them. The sequenced sample was peripheral blood. The sequence came from a human donor with COVID-19, enrolled during active disease. The donor label of this sample is uncertain. The rearrangement links TRBV15 to TRBJ1-2; tentatively, D is TRBD1 (6 bases). CDR3 sequence reads: CATSRDSQGRAYGYTF. CDR3 nucleotide sequence: TGTGCCACCAGCAGAGATTCCCAGGGGCGGGCCTATGGCTACACCTTC.